The clone carrying this TCR beta chain was seen repeatedly, ten times or more. The record originates from a study of T-cell reconstitution after alpha-beta-depleted transplantation in children. TCRbeta library preparation incorporated unique molecular identifiers. Via MiXCR, TCRdb re-called the PCR reads, giving one row per CDR3 protein. Of about 640,000 distinct CDR3 sequences listed, 10% to 15% were seen once; the top ten hold around 2%. CDR1 is SGHTA and CDR2 is FQGTGA in the germline V gene. V lost 5 bases and J 3 bases, leaving 8 bases between the germline ends. This CDR3 spans 13 amino acids. The rearrangement uses TRBV7-3 and TRBJ2-1; unclear D gene. This TCR was sampled from a male patient between 10 and 17 years old who had a stem cell transplant for acute myeloid leukemia, so the T cells may come from the graft donor. The material was PBMCs, mostly from graft donor cells, obtained 360 days after TCRalphabeta/CD19-depleted stem cell transplant. The CDR3 bases are TGTGCCAGCAGCCAGGACCTCTACAATGAGCAGTTCTTC. It is translated as CASSQDLYNEQFF.